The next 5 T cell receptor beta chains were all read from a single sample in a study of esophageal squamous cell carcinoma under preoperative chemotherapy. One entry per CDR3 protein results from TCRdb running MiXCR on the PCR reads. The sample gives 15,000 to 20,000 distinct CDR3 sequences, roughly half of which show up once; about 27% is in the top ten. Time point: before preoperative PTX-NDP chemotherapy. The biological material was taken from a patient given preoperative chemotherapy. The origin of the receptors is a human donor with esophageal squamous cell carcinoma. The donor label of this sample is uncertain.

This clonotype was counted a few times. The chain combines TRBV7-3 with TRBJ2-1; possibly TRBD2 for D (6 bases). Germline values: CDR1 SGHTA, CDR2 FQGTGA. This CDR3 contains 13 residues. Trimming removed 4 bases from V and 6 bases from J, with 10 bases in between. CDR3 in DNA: TGTGCCAGCAGCTCCGGACTAACCAATGAGCAGTTCTTC. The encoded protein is CASSSGLTNEQFF.

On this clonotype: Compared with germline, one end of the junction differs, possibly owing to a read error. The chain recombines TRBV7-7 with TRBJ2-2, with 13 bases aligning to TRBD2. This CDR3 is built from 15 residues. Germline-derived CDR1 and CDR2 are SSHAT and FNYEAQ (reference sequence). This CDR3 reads CASSFGLAGAGELFF. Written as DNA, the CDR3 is TGTGCTAGCAGCTTTGGACTAGCGGGAGCCGGGGAGCTGTTTTTT.

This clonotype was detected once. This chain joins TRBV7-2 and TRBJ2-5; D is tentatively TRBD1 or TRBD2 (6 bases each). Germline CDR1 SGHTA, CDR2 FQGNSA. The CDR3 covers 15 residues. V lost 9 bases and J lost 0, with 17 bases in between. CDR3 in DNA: TGTGCCAGGGGGCACGGGGGCGGTGACCAAGAGACCCAGTACTTC. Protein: CARGHGGGDQETQYF.

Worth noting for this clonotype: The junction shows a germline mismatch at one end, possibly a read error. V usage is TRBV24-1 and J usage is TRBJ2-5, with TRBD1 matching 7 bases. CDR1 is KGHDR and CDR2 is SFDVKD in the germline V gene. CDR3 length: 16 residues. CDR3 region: CATSDLRGYSTETQYF. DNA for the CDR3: TGTGCCACCAGTGATCTCAGGGGGTACAGCACAGAGACCCAGTATTTC.

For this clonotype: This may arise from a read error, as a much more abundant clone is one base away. The CDR3 loop reads CASTNRGQTNTQYF. CDR3 nucleotides: TGTGCCAGCACCAACCGGGGGCAAACAAATACGCAGTATTTT. This chain joins TRBV6-1 and TRBJ2-3; D assignment may be TRBD1 or TRBD2 (6 bases each). The germline V and J ends were trimmed by 7 bases and 7 bases, with 18 bases remaining between them. The CDR3 consists of 14 residues. Germline V gene lookup returns CDR1 MNHNS and CDR2 SASEGT.